The next 8 T cell receptor beta chains were all read from a single sample in a study of control samples from healthy donors and cancer patients. The data were produced by immunoSEQ multiplex PCR, yet TCRdb's version contains in-frame clones alone and is incomplete. This sample has 100,000 to 150,000 clones, with approximately 90% found just once. Sequencing input: blood. These TCRs come from a woman aged 50 to 65 in good health.

The rearrangement links TRBV29-1 to TRBJ2-1; D is perhaps TRBD1 (5 bases). From germline, CDR1 is SQVTM and CDR2 ANQGSEA. The CDR3 contains 12 residues. V was clipped by 4 bases and J by 6 bases, with 10 bases between them. CDR3 amino acids: CSVVPGPNEQFF. In DNA, the CDR3 is TGCAGCGTTGTGCCAGGGCCCAATGAGCAGTTCTTC.

This rearrangement joins TRBV19 to TRBJ2-1; tentatively, D is TRBD2 (5 bases). CDR1 and CDR2 from the germline V gene are LNHDA and SQIVND (reference sequence). This CDR3 contains 14 residues. V gave up 0 bases and J gave up 8 bases, with 11 bases separating them. CDR3 nucleotide sequence: TGTGCCAGTAGTATAGAGCCGGGAAAGTATGAGCAGTTCTTC. Translating it yields CASSIEPGKYEQFF.

As for this clone: The junction departs from germline at one end; a sequencing error may be responsible. V is TRBV5-1 and J is TRBJ1-3; TRBD1 is a possible D gene (5 bases). The CDR3 extends over 16 amino acids. Germline-derived CDR1 and CDR2 are SGHRS and YFSETQ. CDR3 nucleotides: TGCGCCAGCAGCTTCTCGGGACCCGGGCCTGGGAACACCATATATTTT. It codes for CASSFSGPGPGNTIYF.

The V gene is TRBV6-4, the J gene TRBJ1-5; 7 positions agree with TRBD1. Per the germline V gene, CDR1 is MRHNA and CDR2 is SNTAGT. V dropped 6 bases and J dropped 0; count of bases not matched to a gene: 5. This CDR3 spans 15 amino acids. The CDR3 DNA reads TGTGCCAGCAGACCACAGGGGAATAGCAATCAGCCCCAGCATTTT. Its translation: CASRPQGNSNQPQHF.

This clone was counted between two and nine times. The chain carries TRBV5-1 and TRBJ1-6, with D unclear. V was shortened by 3 bases and J by 0 bases, with 10 bases between the two germline ends. This CDR3 region has 16 residues. Germline CDR1 and CDR2: SGHRS and YFSETQ. The DNA for the CDR3 is TGCGCCAGCAGCTACGACTGGAGCTCCTATAATTCACCCCTCCACTTT. Encoded protein: CASSYDWSSYNSPLHF.

The J gene is TRBJ2-1, the V gene TRBV7-9; 7 bases fit TRBD2. V was clipped by 3 bases and J by 6 bases; unmatched bases: 8. CDR3 length: 15 residues. Germline loops: CDR1 SEHNR, CDR2 FQNEAQ (reference sequence). The CDR3 region has the DNA TGTGCCAGCAGCTTGAGCCGGGGGGTAGTCAATGAGCAGTTCTTC. It translates to CASSLSRGVVNEQFF.

The rearrangement joins TRBV5-1 to TRBJ2-1, with D tentatively TRBD2 (5 bases). The CDR3 has 12 residues. V lost 3 bases to trimming and J lost 7 bases, with 8 bases between them. Germline-derived CDR1 and CDR2 are SGHRS and YFSETQ. The CDR3 DNA is TGCGCCAGCAGCTCACTAGGAAATGAGCAGTTCTTC. Translating gives CASSSLGNEQFF.

The chain carries TRBV19 and TRBJ1-3; D may be TRBD1 (6 bases). Deletions cut 5 bases from V and 0 bases from J, with 11 bases between. The CDR3 totals 15 residues. Germline values: CDR1 LNHDA, CDR2 SQIVND (reference sequence). Written as DNA, the CDR3 is TGTGCCAGTAGTGACAGGCTCAGCTCTGGAAACACCATATATTTT. Protein sequence: CASSDRLSSGNTIYF.